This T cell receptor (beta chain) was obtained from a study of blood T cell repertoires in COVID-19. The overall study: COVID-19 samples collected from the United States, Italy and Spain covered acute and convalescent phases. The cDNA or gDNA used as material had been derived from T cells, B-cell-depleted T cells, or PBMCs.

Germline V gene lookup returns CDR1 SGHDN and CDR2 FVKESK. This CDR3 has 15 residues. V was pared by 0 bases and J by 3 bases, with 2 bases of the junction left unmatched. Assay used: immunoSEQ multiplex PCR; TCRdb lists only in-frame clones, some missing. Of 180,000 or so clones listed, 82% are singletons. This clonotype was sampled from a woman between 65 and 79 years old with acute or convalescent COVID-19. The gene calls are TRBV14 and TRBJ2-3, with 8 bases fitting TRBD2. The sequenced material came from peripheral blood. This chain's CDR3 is CASSQELAATDTQYF. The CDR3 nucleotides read TGTGCCAGCAGCCAAGAACTAGCGGCTACAGATACGCAGTATTTT.